Each of the 18 T cell receptor beta chains below was sequenced from the same sample in a study of molecular identifiers for immune sequencing clone quantification. A single record per CDR3 protein comes from TCRdb applying MiXCR to the PCR reads. The top ten clones hold about 0.78% of a sample with 400,000 to 600,000 distinct CDR3 sequences, about a fifth of them seen once. The sample consisted of naive CD8+ T cells from blood, with Jurkat cell RNA spiked in. The subset here: FACS-sorted CD8+CD4-CCR7+CD45RA+ naive T cells. These receptors were taken from a human donor in good health. Some libraries in this study had Jurkat cell RNA spiked in.

The table lists this clonotype with many counts. V is TRBV29-1 and J is TRBJ1-4; 7 bases are shared with TRBD1. After removal of 3 bases from V and 3 bases from J, the junction contained 7 bases not matched to a gene. This CDR3 comprises 15 residues. Germline V gene lookup returns CDR1 SQVTM and CDR2 ANQGSEA. The CDR3 protein is CSVEVGQGANEKLFF. The CDR3 DNA is TGCAGCGTTGAGGTTGGCCAGGGGGCTAATGAAAAACTGTTTTTT.

The CDR3 is CASSLGTSGGTEQFF. DNA for the CDR3: TGTGCCAGCAGTTTAGGGACTAGCGGGGGTACTGAGCAGTTCTTC. V and J are TRBV27 and TRBJ2-1; TRBD2 agrees at 14 bases. V shed 2 bases and J 9 bases; nucleotides not matched to a gene: 3. Per germline, CDR1 MNHEY and CDR2 SMNVEV (reference sequence). This CDR3 is built from 15 residues.

This chain joins TRBV12-3 or TRBV12-4 and TRBJ2-3; TRBD1 is a possible D gene (5 bases). Trimming stripped 10 bases from V and 5 bases from J, with 16 bases between. CDR3 length equals 13 residues. As DNA, the CDR3 is TGTGCCATGGGGCTGGGGTCGGGAGATACGCAGTATTTT. It encodes CAMGLGSGDTQYF.

This chain connects TRBV11-2 to TRBJ2-1, with D tentatively TRBD1 or TRBD2 (5 bases each). Germline assignment: CDR1 SGHAT and CDR2 FQNNGV. The CDR3 is made up of 16 amino acids. V lost 3 bases to trimming and J lost 2 bases, with 14 bases between them. The chain's CDR3 is CASSFGDGLAYNEQFF. In nucleotides, the CDR3 is TGTGCCAGCAGCTTCGGGGACGGACTCGCCTACAATGAGCAGTTCTTC.

Remarks on this clonotype: A much bigger clone sits one base away, suggesting this may be a read error. The chain combines TRBV7-6 with TRBJ2-7; D is possibly TRBD1 or TRBD2 (5 bases each). The CDR3 has 14 amino acids. CDR1 is SGHVS, CDR2 FNYEAQ, per germline. The CDR3 loop reads CASSLEGRAYEQCF. Written as DNA, the CDR3 is TGTGCCAGCAGCTTAGAGGGGCGGGCCTACGAGCAGTGCTTC.

This sequence joins TRBV4-3 and TRBJ2-4; D is perhaps TRBD2 (7 bases). CDR1 is LGHNA and CDR2 is YSLEER in the germline V gene. The CDR3 has 17 amino acids. The V end was cut by 0 bases, the J end by 3 bases, with 15 bases between. The CDR3 reads CASSQDGRGIGKNIQYF. CDR3 nucleotides: TGCGCCAGCAGCCAAGATGGGAGGGGGATCGGCAAAAACATTCAGTACTTC.

The chain is built from TRBV27 and TRBJ2-7, with TRBD1 identical over 8 bases. The J segment lost 5 bases and the V segment lost 5 bases, leaving 8 bases of the junction unmatched. Germline CDR1 reads MNHEY; CDR2 reads SMNVEV (reference sequence). The CDR3 loop spans 14 amino acids. CDR3 region: CASSTRQGIHEQYF. The CDR3 DNA sequence: TGTGCCAGCAGTACGCGACAGGGGATACACGAGCAGTACTTC.

On this clonotype itself: A much more abundant neighbour one base away suggests this may be a read error. The genes are TRBV29-1 and TRBJ2-7, with TRBD2 matching 11 bases. CDR1 and CDR2 (germline): SQVTM, ANQGSEA. CDR3 length: 14 residues. The CDR3: CGVTLAGAPYEQYF. CDR3 DNA sequence: TGCGGCGTTACACTAGCGGGGGCCCCCTACGAGCAGTACTTC.

This clonotype was observed many times. The DNA of the CDR3 is TGCGCCAGCAGCCAAGAGCGGAACTTAGATACGCAGTATTTT. Encoded protein: CASSQERNLDTQYF. The chain has TRBV4-1 and TRBJ2-3; D is undetermined. CDR3 length: 14 amino acids. V was trimmed by 0 bases and J by 5 bases, leaving 9 bases between them. CDR1 and CDR2 (germline): MGHRA, YSYEKL.

The V gene is TRBV19, the J gene TRBJ1-1, with 10 bases aligning to TRBD1. Germline V gene lookup returns CDR1 LNHDA and CDR2 SQIVND (reference sequence). The ends lost 2 bases at V and 3 bases at J; junction bases unmatched: 9. The CDR3 runs to 17 residues. The CDR3 region is CASSINRDRGKDTEAFF. CDR3 coding DNA: TGTGCCAGTAGTATAAATAGGGACAGGGGAAAGGACACTGAAGCTTTCTTT.

Turning to this clonotype: A much larger clonotype is one base distant, so this may be a read error. The rearrangement joins TRBV5-6 to TRBJ2-5; D not resolved. This CDR3 has 13 amino acids. V was shortened by 0 bases and J by 4 bases, with 7 bases between the two germline ends. Germline loops: CDR1 SGHDT, CDR2 YYEEEE. The CDR3: CASSLDRRETQYF. CDR3 sequence (DNA): TGTGCCAGCAGCTTGGACCGACGAGAGACCCAGTACTTC.

There are a few counts of this clonotype. The chain recombines TRBV27 with TRBJ1-1; D remains ambiguous. The CDR3 has 13 residues. Germline assignment: CDR1 MNHEY and CDR2 SMNVEV (reference sequence). The V gene lost 4 bases and the J gene lost 1 base, with 7 bases spanning the gap. The CDR3 bases are TGTGCCAGCAGTTATACACCGAACACTGAAGCTTTCTTT. Amino acid sequence: CASSYTPNTEAFF.

This clonotype has ten or more counts. V and J are TRBV30 and TRBJ1-1; D remains unclear. Trimming took off 2 bases at V and 6 bases at J, with 7 bases between the two ends. The germline gives CDR1 GTSNPN, CDR2 SVGIG (reference sequence). This CDR3 region has 11 residues. The CDR3 nucleotides are TGTGCCTGGAGTACCCCCGCTGAAGCTTTCTTT. This codes for CAWSTPAEAFF.

Worth noting for this clonotype: The germline gene is not matched at one end of the junction; a read error may be the cause. The chain employs TRBV12-3 or TRBV12-4 and TRBJ1-2; D gene uncertain. The CDR3 covers 14 residues. In nucleotides, the CDR3 is TGTGCCAGCAGTGAAATACAGTACAATTATGGCCACACCTTC. It yields the protein CASSEIQYNYGHTF.

Only a few counts were recorded for this clonotype. The CDR3 sequence is CASSSRTGYNTEAFF. In nucleotides, the CDR3 is TGTGCCAGCAGTTCCCGAACAGGATACAACACTGAAGCTTTCTTT. The gene calls are TRBV27 and TRBJ1-1; D possibly corresponds to TRBD1 (5 bases). Trimming took off 4 bases at V and 2 bases at J, with 14 bases between the two ends. Looked up from germline, CDR1 is MNHEY and CDR2 is SMNVEV (reference sequence). The CDR3 loop spans 15 amino acids.

This clonotype came up a few times. The chain has TRBV19 and TRBJ2-5, with D possibly matching TRBD1 (5 bases). The CDR3 sequence is 13 residues long. V gave up 4 bases and J gave up 2 bases, with 8 bases separating them. Germline CDR1 reads LNHDA; CDR2 reads SQIVND (reference sequence). This CDR3 is CASSRQLQETQYF. CDR3 sequence (DNA): TGTGCCAGTAGTAGACAGCTACAAGAGACCCAGTACTTC.

Comment on this clonotype: This may stem from a read error, because a much larger clone lies one nucleotide away. J is TRBJ2-7 and V is TRBV7-9; TRBD1 might be the D (5 bases). CDR1 SEHNR and CDR2 FQNEAQ come from the germline V gene (reference sequence). CDR3 length: 16 amino acids. The CDR3 loop reads CACSATFGAAPDEQYF. The CDR3 bases are TGTGCCTGCAGCGCGACGTTTGGGGCCGCACCCGACGAGCAGTACTTC.

V gene TRBV27 combines with J gene TRBJ2-6; possibly TRBD1 or TRBD2 for D (5 bases each). Between the trimmed V and J ends, which lost 3 bases and 3 bases, there was a span of 9 bases. This CDR3 comprises 15 residues. CDR1 and CDR2 (germline): MNHEY, SMNVEV (reference sequence). The chain's CDR3 is CASSFLGVGANVLTF. The DNA for the CDR3 is TGTGCCAGCAGTTTTTTGGGGGTTGGGGCCAACGTCCTGACTTTC.